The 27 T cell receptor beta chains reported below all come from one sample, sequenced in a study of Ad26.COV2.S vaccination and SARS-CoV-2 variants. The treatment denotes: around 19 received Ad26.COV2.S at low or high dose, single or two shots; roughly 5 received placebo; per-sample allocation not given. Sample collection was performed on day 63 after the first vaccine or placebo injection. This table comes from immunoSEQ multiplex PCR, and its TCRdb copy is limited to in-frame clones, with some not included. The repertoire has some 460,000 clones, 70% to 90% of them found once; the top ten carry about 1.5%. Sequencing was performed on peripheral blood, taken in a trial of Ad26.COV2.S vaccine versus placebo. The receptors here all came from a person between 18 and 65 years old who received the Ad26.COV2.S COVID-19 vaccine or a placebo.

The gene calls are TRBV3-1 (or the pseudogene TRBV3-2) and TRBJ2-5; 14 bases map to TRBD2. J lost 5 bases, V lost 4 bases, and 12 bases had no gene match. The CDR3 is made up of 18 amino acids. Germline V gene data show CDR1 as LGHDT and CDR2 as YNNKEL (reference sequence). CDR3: CASSPGTSGSVLGETQYF. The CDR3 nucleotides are TGTGCCAGCAGCCCTGGGACTAGCGGGAGCGTTCTTGGGGAGACCCAGTACTTC.

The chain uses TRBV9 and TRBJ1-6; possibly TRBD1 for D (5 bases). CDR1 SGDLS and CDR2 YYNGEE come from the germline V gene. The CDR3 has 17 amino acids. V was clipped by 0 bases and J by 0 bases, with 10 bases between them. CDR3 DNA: TGTGCCAGCAGCGTAGAGGTAGGGACCTCCTATAATTCACCCCTCCACTTT. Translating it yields CASSVEVGTSYNSPLHF.

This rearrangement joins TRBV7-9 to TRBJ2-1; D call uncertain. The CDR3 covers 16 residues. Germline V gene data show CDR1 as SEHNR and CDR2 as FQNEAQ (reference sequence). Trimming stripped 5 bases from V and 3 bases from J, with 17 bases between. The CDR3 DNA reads TGTGCCAGCAGCCCCTCGTGGCAAGGGATCTACAATGAGCAGTTCTTC. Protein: CASSPSWQGIYNEQFF.

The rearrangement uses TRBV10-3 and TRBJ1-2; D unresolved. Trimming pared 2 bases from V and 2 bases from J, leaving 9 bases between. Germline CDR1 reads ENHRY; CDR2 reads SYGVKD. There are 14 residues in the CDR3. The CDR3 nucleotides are TGTGCCATCAGTGAGCCCGGACTGAACTATGGCTACACCTTC. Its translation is CAISEPGLNYGYTF.

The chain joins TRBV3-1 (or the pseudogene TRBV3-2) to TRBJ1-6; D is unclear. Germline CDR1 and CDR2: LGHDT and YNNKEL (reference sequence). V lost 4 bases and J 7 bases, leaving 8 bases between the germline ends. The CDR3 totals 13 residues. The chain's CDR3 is CASSRTANSPLHF. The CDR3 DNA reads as TGTGCCAGCAGCCGGACGGCGAATTCACCCCTCCACTTT.

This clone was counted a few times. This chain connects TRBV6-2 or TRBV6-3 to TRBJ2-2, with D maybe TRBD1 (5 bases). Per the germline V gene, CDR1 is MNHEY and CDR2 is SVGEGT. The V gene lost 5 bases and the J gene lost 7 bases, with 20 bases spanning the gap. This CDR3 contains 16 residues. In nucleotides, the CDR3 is TGTGCCAGCAGTCCGATAGGACAACTCCGAGGCGGGGAGCTGTTTTTT. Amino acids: CASSPIGQLRGGELFF.

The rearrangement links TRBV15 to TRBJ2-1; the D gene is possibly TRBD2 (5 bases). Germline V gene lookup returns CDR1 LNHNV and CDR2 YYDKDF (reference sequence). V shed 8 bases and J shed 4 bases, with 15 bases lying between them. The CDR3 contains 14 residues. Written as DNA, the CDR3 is TGTGCCACCGCCGCTCCGCGGACTTACAATGAGCAGTTCTTC. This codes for CATAAPRTYNEQFF.

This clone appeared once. CDR3 DNA: TGTGCCAGCAGCACCCGGTGGAGGGTAGATGGCTACACCTTC. This translates into CASSTRWRVDGYTF. This chain links TRBV11-2 with TRBJ1-2; D is unclear. Trimming shortened V by 5 bases and J by 6 bases, and 16 bases separated the two germline ends. The CDR3 is 14 residues long. CDR1 is SGHAT, CDR2 FQNNGV, per germline. The full variable domain, rest sourced from reference TRBV11-2 and TRBJ1-2, is EAGVAQSPRYKIIEKRQSVAFWCNPISGHATLYWYQQILGQGPKLLIQFQNNGVVDDSQLPKDRFSAERLKGVDSTLKIQPAKLEDSAVYLCASSTRWRVDGYTFGSGTRLTVV.

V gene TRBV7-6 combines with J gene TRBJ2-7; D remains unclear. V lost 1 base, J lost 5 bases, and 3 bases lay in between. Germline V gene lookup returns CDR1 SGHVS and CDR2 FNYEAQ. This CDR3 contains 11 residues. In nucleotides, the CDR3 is TGTGCCAGCAGCTTAGGGAACGAGCAGTACTTC. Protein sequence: CASSLGNEQYF.

The chain's CDR3 is CASSSADAGTDTQYF. As DNA, the CDR3 is TGTGCCAGCAGTTCTGCGGATGCGGGCACAGATACGCAGTATTTT. The rearrangement uses TRBV6-5 and TRBJ2-3; no reliable D call. With 4 bases removed from V and 1 base from J, the gap between germline ends came to 12 bases. The germline gives CDR1 MNHEY, CDR2 SVGAGI. The CDR3 has 15 amino acids.

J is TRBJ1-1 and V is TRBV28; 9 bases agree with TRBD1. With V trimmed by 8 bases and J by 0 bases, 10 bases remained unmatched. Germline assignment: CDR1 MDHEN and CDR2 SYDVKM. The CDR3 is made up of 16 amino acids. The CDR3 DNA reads TGTGCCAGCGGGGGAGGACAGGGGTTTTTGAACACTGAAGCTTTCTTT. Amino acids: CASGGGQGFLNTEAFF. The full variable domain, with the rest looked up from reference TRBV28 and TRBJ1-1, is DVKVTQSSRYLVKRTGEKVFLECVQDMDHENMFWYRQDPGLGLRLIYFSYDVKMKEKGDIPEGYSVSREKKERFSLILESASTNQTSMYLCASGGGQGFLNTEAFFGQGTRLTVV.

The CDR3 bases are TGTGCCAGTAGTCGGTCAGGGGGCGATAACTATGGCTACACCTTC. Encoded protein: CASSRSGGDNYGYTF. This sequence joins TRBV19 and TRBJ1-2; 8 bases fit TRBD1. The CDR3 consists of 15 residues. V lost 5 bases to trimming and J lost 1 base; unmatched junction nucleotides: 6. In germline, CDR1 is LNHDA, CDR2 SQIVND (reference sequence).

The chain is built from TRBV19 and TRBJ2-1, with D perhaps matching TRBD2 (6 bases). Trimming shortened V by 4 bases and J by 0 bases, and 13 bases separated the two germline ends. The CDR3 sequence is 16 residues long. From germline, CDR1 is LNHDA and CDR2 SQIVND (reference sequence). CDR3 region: CASSSHTGASYNEQFF. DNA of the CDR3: TGTGCCAGTAGTAGCCATACGGGAGCCTCCTACAATGAGCAGTTCTTC. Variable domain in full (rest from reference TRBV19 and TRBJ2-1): DGGITQSPKYLFRKEGQNVTLSCEQNLNHDAMYWYRQDPGQGLRLIYYSQIVNDFQKGDIAEGYSVSREKKESFPLTVTSAQKNPTAFYLCASSSHTGASYNEQFFGPGTRLTVL.

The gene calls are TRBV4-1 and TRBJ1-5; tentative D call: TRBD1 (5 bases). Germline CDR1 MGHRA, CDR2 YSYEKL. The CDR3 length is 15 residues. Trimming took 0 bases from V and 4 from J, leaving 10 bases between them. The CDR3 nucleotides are TGCGCCAGCAGCCAAGAGCGGACAAATAATCAGCCCCAGCATTTT. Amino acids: CASSQERTNNQPQHF.

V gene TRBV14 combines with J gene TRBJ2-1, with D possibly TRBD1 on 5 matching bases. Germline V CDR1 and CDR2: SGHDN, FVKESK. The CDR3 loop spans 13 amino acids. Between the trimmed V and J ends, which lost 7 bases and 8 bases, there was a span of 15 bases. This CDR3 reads CASTLGASDEQFF. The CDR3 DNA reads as TGTGCCAGCACCCTAGGGGCTTCGGATGAGCAGTTCTTC.

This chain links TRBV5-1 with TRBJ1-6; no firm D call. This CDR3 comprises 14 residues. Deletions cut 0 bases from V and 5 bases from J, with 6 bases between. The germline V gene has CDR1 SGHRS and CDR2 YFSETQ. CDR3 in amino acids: CASSLGANNSPLHF. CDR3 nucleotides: TGCGCCAGCAGCTTGGGGGCGAATAATTCACCCCTCCACTTT.

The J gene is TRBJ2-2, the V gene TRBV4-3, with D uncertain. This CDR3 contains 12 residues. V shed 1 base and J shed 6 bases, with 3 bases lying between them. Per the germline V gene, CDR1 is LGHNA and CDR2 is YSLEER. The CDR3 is CASSQGSGELFF. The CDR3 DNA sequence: TGCGCCAGCAGCCAAGGCTCCGGGGAGCTGTTTTTT.

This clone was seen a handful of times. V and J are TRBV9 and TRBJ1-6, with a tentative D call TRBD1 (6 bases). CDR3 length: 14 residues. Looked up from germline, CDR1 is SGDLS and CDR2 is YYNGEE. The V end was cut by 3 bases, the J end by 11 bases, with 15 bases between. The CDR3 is CASSASGATAPLHF. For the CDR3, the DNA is TGTGCCAGCAGCGCCTCGGGGGCTACGGCACCCCTCCACTTT.

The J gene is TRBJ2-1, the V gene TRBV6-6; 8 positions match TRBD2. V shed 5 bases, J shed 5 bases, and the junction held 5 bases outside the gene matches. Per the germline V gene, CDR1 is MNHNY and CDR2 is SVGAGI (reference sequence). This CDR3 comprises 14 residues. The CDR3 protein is CASSMIAGHNEQFF. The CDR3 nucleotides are TGTGCCAGCAGTATGATAGCGGGGCACAATGAGCAGTTCTTC.

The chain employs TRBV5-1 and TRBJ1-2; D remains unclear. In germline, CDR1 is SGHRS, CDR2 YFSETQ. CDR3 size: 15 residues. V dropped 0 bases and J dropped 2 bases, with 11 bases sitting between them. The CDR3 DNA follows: TGCGCCAGCAGCTTGGCTGGAGATCCCAACTATGGCTACACCTTC. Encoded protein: CASSLAGDPNYGYTF.

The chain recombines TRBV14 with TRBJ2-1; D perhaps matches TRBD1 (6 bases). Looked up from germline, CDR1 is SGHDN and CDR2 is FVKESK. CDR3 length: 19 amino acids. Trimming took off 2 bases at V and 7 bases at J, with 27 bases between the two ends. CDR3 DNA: TGTGCCAGCAGCCAAACCTCCTTGGACAGCCGTTTCGTAAGGAATGAGCAGTTCTTC. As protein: CASSQTSLDSRFVRNEQFF.

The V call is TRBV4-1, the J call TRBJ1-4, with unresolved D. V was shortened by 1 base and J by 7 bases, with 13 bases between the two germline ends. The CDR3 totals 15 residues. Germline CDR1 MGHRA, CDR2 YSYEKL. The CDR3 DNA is TGCGCCAGCAGCCAAGGGCCCCTCGGCGGTGAAAAACTGTTTTTT. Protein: CASSQGPLGGEKLFF.

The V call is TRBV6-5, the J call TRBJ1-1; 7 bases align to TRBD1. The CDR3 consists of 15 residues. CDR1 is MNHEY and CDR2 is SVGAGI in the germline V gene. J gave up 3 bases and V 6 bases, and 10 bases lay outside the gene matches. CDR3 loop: CASRTLDRVHTEAFF. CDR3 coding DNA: TGTGCCAGCAGAACACTCGACAGGGTCCACACTGAAGCTTTCTTT.

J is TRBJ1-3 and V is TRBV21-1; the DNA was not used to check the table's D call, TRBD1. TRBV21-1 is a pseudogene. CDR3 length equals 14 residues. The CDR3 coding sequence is TGTGCCAGCAGCCCACAGGGGGTCGGAAACACCATATATTTT. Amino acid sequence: CASSPQGVGNTIYF.

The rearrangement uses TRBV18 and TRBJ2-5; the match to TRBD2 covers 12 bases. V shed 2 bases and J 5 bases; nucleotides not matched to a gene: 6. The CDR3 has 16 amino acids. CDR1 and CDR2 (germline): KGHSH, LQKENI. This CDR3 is CASSPNLAGGPETQYF. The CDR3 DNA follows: TGTGCCAGCTCACCAAATCTAGCGGGAGGGCCGGAGACCCAGTACTTC.

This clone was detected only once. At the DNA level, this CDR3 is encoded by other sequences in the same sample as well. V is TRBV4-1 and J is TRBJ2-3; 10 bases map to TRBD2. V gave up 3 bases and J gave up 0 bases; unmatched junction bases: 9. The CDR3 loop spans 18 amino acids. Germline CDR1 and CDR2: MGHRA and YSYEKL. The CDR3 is CASSHPRISGGSTDTQYF. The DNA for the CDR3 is TGCGCCAGCAGCCACCCGAGAATTAGCGGGGGGAGCACAGATACGCAGTATTTT.

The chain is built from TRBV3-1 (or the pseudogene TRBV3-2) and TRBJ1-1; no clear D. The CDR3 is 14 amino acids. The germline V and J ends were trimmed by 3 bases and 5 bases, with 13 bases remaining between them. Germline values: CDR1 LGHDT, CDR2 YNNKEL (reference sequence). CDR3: CASSQYGRGTEAFF. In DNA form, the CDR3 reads TGTGCCAGCAGCCAGTACGGGCGAGGGACTGAAGCTTTCTTT.